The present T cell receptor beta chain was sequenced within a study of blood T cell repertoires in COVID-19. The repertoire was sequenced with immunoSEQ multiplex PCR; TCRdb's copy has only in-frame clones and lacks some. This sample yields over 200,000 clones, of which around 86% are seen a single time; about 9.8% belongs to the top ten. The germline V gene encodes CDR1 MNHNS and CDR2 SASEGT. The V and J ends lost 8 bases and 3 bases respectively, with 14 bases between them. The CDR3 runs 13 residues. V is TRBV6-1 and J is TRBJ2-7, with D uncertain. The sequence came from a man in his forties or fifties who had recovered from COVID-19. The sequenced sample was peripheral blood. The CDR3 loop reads CASRFLQNYEQYF. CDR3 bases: TGTGCCAGCCGATTTTTGCAGAACTACGAGCAGTACTTC.